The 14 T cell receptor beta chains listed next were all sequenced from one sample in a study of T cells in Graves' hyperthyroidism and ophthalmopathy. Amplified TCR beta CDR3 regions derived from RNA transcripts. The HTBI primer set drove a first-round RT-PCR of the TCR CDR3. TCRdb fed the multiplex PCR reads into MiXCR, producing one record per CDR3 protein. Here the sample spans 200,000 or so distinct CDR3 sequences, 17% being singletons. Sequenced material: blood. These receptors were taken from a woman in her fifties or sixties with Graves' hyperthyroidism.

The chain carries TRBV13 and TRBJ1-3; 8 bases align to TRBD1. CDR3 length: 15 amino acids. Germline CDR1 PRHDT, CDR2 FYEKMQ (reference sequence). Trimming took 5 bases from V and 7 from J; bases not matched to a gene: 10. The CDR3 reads CASSRKTGAKNTIYF. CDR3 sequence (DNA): TGTGCCAGCAGCCGAAAGACAGGGGCAAAGAACACCATATATTTT. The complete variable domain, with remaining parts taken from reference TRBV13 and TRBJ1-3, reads AAGVIQSPRHLIKEKRETATLKCYPIPRHDTVYWYQQGPGQDPQFLISFYEKMQSDKGSIPDRFSAQQFSDYHSELNMSSLELGDSALYFCASSRKTGAKNTIYFGEGSWLTVV.

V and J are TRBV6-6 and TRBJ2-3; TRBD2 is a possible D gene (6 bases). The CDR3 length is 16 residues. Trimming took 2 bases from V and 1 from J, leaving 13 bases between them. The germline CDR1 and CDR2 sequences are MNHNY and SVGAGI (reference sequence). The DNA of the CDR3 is TGTGCCAGCAGTTACCTTCGGGACTCCGGCACAGATACGCAGTATTTT. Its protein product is CASSYLRDSGTDTQYF.

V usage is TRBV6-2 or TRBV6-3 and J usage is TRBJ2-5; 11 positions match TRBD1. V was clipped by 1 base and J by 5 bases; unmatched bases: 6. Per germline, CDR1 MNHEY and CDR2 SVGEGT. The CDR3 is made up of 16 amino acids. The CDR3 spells CASSYFPGQGAETQYF. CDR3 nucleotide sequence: TGTGCCAGCAGTTACTTCCCCGGACAGGGGGCCGAGACCCAGTACTTC.

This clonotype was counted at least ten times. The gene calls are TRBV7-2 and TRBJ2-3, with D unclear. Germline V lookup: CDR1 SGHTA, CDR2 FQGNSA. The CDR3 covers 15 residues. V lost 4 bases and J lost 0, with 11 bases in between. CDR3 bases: TGTGCCAGCAGCTCCGAGTGGCCTAGCACAGATACGCAGTATTTT. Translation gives CASSSEWPSTDTQYF. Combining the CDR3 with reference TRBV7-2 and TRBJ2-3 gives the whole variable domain GAGVSQSPSNKVTEKGKDVELRCDPISGHTALYWYRQSLGQGLEFLIYFQGNSAPDKSGLPSDRFSAERTGGSVSTLTIQRTQQEDSAVYLCASSSEWPSTDTQYFGPGTRLTVL.

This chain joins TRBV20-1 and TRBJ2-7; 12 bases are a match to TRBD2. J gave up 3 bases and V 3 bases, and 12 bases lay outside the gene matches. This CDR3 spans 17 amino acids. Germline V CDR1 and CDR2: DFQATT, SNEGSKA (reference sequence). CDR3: CSARGELAGGLHYEQYF. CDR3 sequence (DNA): TGCAGTGCTAGGGGCGAACTAGCGGGAGGCCTACACTACGAGCAGTACTTC.

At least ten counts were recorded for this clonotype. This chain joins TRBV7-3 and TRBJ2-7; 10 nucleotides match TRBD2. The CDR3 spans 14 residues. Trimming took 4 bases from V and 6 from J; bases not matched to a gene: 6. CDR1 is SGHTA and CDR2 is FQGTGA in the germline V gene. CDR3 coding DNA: TGTGCCAGCAGCTCTAGCGGGAGTAGTTCCGAGCAGTACTTC. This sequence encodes CASSSSGSSSEQYF.

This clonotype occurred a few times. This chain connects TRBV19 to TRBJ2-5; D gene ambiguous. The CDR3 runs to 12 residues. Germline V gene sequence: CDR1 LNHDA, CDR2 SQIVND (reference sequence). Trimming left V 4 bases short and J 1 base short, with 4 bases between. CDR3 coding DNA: TGTGCCAGTAGTAGCCTCCAAGAGACCCAGTACTTC. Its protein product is CASSSLQETQYF. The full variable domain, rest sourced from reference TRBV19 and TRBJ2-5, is DGGITQSPKYLFRKEGQNVTLSCEQNLNHDAMYWYRQDPGQGLRLIYYSQIVNDFQKGDIAEGYSVSREKKESFPLTVTSAQKNPTAFYLCASSSLQETQYFGPGTRLLVL.

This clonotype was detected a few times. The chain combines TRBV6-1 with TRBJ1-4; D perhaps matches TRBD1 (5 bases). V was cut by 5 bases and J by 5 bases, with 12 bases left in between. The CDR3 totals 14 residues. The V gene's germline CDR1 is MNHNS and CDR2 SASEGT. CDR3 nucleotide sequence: TGTGCCAGCAGTAGGGTGGACACCAATGAAAAACTGTTTTTT. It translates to CASSRVDTNEKLFF.

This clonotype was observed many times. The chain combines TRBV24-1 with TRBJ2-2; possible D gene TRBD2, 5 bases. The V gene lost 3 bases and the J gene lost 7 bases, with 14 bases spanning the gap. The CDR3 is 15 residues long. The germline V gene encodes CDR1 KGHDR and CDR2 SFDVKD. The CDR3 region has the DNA TGTGCCACCAGTGATATCACGGTTCGGGGCGGGGAGCTGTTTTTT. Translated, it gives CATSDITVRGGELFF.

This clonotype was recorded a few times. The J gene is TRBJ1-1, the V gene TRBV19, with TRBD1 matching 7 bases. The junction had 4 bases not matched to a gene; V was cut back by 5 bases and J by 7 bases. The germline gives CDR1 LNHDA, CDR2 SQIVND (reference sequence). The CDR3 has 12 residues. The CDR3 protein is CASSVGTVEAFF. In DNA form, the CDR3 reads TGTGCCAGTAGTGTCGGGACAGTTGAAGCTTTCTTT.

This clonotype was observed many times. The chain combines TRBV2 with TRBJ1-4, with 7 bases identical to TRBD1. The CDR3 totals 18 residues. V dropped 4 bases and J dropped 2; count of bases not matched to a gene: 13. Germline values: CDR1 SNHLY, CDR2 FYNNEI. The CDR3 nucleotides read TGTGCCAGCAGTGTAATGGGACAGATGGCCGCGACTAATGAAAAACTGTTTTTT. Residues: CASSVMGQMAATNEKLFF.

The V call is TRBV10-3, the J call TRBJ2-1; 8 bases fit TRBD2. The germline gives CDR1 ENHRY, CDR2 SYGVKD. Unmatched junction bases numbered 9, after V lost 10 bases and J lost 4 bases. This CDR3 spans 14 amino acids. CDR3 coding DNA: TGTGCCACGGTATTTAGCGGGGCTTACAATGAGCAGTTCTTC. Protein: CATVFSGAYNEQFF.

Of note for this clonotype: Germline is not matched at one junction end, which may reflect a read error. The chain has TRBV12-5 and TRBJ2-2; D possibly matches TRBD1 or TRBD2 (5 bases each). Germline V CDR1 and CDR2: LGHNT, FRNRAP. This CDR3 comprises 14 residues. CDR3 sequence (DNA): TGTGCTGGTGGTCCGGGGACGGACACCGGGGAGCTGTTTTTT. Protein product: CAGGPGTDTGELFF.

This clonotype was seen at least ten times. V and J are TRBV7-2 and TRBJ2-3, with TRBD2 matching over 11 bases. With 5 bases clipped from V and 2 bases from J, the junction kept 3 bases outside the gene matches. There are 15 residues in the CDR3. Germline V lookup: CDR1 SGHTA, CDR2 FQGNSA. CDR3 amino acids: CASSPTSGTTDTQYF. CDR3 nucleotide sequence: TGTGCCAGCAGCCCGACTAGCGGGACCACAGATACGCAGTATTTT.